The entry that follows covers one TCR beta chain sequence. Its antigen remains unidentified. Germline V gives CDR1 SEHNR, CDR2 FQNEAQ (reference sequence). Deletions cut 6 bases from V and 0 bases from J, with 14 bases between. The CDR3 consists of 16 residues. This specimen belongs to a study of cytomegalovirus exposure and HLA in healthy donors. General study points: TCR beta V- and J-gene trimming, according to a later analysis, was linked to a missense DCLRE1C variant.

The PCR was carried out with 60 Vbeta primers and 13 Jbeta primers. In the study's own analysis: Later, 65 million to 90 million unique TCR beta chains were counted in an analysis, and approximately 9.9 million of them were shared. Here immunoSEQ multiplex PCR was the method, and the copy in TCRdb shows in-frame clones only, minus some. V and J calls and clone size are those listed in that table; D and trimming were worked out from the DNA. This sample's table reports over 120,000 clones. The TCR originated in a male donor in good health and CMV-seronegative. Source material: PBMCs. This rearrangement joins TRBV7-9 to TRBJ2-2; the D gene is possibly TRBD2 (6 bases). The CDR3 here is CASRGSGEANTGELFF. The CDR3 DNA follows: TGTGCCAGCAGGGGATCGGGGGAAGCGAACACCGGGGAGCTGTTTTTT.